The present TCR beta chain was sequenced within a study of T cells in Graves' hyperthyroidism and ophthalmopathy (dated by TCRdb to between 2018 and 2020). Regarding the research as a whole: Peripheral blood samples were taken at the time of initial diagnosis, prior to any treatment. To identify distinguishing TCR V-J signatures, a discovery cohort of 100 or so patients was used, comprising 40 to 45 with Graves' ophthalmopathy and approximately 58 with stable Graves' hyperthyroidism. Prospective prediction of ophthalmopathy was tested in an independent validation cohort consisting of 18 hyperthyroidism patients and around 16 patients who later progressed to ophthalmopathy. The approximately 90 discovery patients were randomly split 7:3 into training and test sets. In addition, the study compared T-cell repertoires in thyroid tissue and in blood from roughly 6 Graves' hyperthyroidism patients. After sampling, hyperthyroidism patients received methimazole starting at 30 mg daily, and ophthalmopathy patients received high-dose intravenous methylprednisolone. The paper describes TCR Vbeta CDR3 sequencing of around 130 peripheral blood samples, made up of about 40 ophthalmopathy patients, more than 70 hyperthyroidism patients and roughly 17 progressor patients.

This clonotype was detected only a few times. Its antigen remains unidentified. Base qualities are missing; no much larger clone stands one base away. Beyond this particular receptor, the publication reports: Sample size was not statistically predetermined, and investigators were not blinded to group allocation. In validation, the model predicted progression to ophthalmopathy a median of around six months before onset, with about 64% sensitivity and about 75% specificity. Most expanded thyroid clonotypes (frequency above 0.001) were also detected in blood, suggesting blood repertoires may reflect thyroid immune responses. Ophthalmopathy was separated from stable hyperthyroidism by a 13 V-J signature model, with around 90% sensitivity and roughly 84% specificity obtained in cross-validation and 80%/75% obtained in testing.

The TCR beta CDR3 regions were amplified from RNA transcripts. The TCR CDR3 was subjected to a first round of RT-PCR using the HTBI primer set and the Qiagen OneStep RT-PCR kit. Libraries were constructed in a second round of multiplex PCR, after which size selection and purification were carried out. Paired-end sequencing of the libraries was performed with 100 bp reads on an Illumina HiSeq2000. On the authors' methods: Raw data were processed with SOAPnuke, discarding reads with adapters, uncalled bases, mean Phred below 15, or no exact constant-primer or identifier match. COPE v1.2.5 was used to merge high-quality paired reads, and clonotypes were defined as unique nucleotide sequences. MiTCR v1.1 was used to align clonotypes to the IMGT TRBV, TRBD and TRBJ reference segments. The analysis included only V-J combinations with a frequency above 0.0001, which together covered around 99% of the repertoires. A TCS score was defined as the ratio of F50 (clonal expansion) to E x V (chaos), with BLOSUM62-based TCRdist applied between CDR3 peptides within each V-J. Welch's t-statistics and random forest reduced around 520 V-J features to 13, which were used in a naive Bayes classifier (R e1071). TCRdb took the public reads, trimmed them with fastp at Q25, ran MiXCR for clone calling and kept in-frame beta chains. Each entry is one CDR3 protein sequence, shown with its most common DNA and genes. The authors' filters were not applied to this entry. The sample data list 500,000 to 750,000 distinct CDR3 sequences, and around 14% of these were observed just once. The top ten clonotypes cover 7.1% of the sample.

Ophthalmopathy patients had moderately to severely active disease, Clinical Activity Score of at least 3, NOSPECS grade of at least 4, and duration under 3 months. Exclusion was applied to patients with uncontrolled infections, other autoimmune diseases, pregnancy or lactation. Clinical symptoms, serum thyroxine and TRAb, thyroid ultrasound, and orbital computed tomography formed the basis for the diagnoses. PBMCs were isolated from about 10 ml of fresh peripheral blood by Ficoll-Paque density gradient centrifugation. Total RNA was extracted using Trizol reagent, and RNA quality was assessed on an Agilent 2100 Bioanalyzer. As encoded in the germline V gene, CDR1 is SQVTM while CDR2 is ANQGSEA. Including cysteine and phenylalanine, the CDR3 has 15 amino acids. Of all the DNA, just the CDR3 is kept, 45 bases in frame from base 1. Trimming at the junction amounts to 1 base on V and 0 bases on J, and the germline ends lie 13 bases apart.

The specimen sequenced was blood. This clonotype was sampled from a woman between 18 and 30 years old with Graves' ophthalmopathy. The sequence is built from TRBV29-1 and TRBJ2-7; TRBD2 might be the D gene, on 6 matching bases. The DNA reads as follows: TGCAGCGTTGAAGGGGGTATGGGGGGCTCCTACGAGCAGTACTTC. Translated, this is CSVEGGMGGSYEQYF.